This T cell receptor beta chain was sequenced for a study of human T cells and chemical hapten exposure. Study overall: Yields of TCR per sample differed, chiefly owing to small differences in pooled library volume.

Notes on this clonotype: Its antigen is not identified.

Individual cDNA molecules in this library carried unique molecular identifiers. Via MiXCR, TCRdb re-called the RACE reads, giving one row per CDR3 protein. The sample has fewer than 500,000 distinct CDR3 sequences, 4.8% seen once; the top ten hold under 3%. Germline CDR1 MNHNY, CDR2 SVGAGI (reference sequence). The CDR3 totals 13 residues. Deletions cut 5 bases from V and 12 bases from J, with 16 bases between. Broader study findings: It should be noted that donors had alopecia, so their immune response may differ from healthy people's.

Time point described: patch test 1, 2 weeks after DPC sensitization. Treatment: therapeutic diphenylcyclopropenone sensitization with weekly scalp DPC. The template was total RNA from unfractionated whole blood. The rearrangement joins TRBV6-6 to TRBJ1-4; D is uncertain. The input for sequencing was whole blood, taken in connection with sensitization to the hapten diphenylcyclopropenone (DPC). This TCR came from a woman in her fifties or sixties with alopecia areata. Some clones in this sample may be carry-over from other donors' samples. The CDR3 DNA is TGTGCCAGCAGTGACTATGACTCCCTAGAACTGTTTTTT. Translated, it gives CASSDYDSLELFF.